The 29 T cell receptor beta chains listed next were all sequenced from one sample in a study of metastatic and nonmetastatic thyroid tumors. Nobody among the patients had been given any treatment before thyroid surgery. TCRdb recomputed clones from the PCR reads via MiXCR. Among tens of thousands of clones listed, about 15% were seen once. The source material was blood. The receptors come from a female donor with papillary thyroid cancer or a benign thyroid nodule (not recorded which). Some clones in this sample may be carry-over from other donors' samples.

This clone showed up many times. The gene calls are TRBV27 and TRBJ1-2; TRBD1 matches 7 bases. Looked up from germline, CDR1 is MNHEY and CDR2 is SMNVEV (reference sequence). The trim removed 6 bases at V and 5 bases at J, leaving 12 bases unmatched. This CDR3 has 15 amino acids. The CDR3 DNA follows: TGTGCCAGCAGATACAAAAAAACAGGGGTTTATGGCTACACCTTC. The encoded protein is CASRYKKTGVYGYTF.

This clone was observed at least ten times. The gene calls are TRBV12-3 or TRBV12-4 and TRBJ2-1, with 9 bases identical to TRBD1. The CDR3 extends over 17 amino acids. V lost 0 bases to trimming and J lost 4 bases; unmatched junction nucleotides: 7. The CDR3 here is CASSLAGTGRYYNEQFF. As DNA, the CDR3 is TGTGCCAGCAGTTTAGCGGGGACAGGGCGATATTACAATGAGCAGTTCTTC.

This clone has ten or more counts. The genes are TRBV9 and TRBJ2-7, with 8 bases aligning to TRBD1. The V and J ends lost 0 bases and 4 bases, in that order; junction bases with no gene match: 6. Germline-derived CDR1 and CDR2 are SGDLS and YYNGEE. This CDR3 has 15 residues. The CDR3 sequence is CASSVGPGGVYEQYF. Here the CDR3 DNA reads TGTGCCAGCAGCGTAGGGCCAGGGGGCGTTTACGAGCAGTACTTC.

This clone occurred many times. The gene calls are TRBV4-1 and TRBJ1-2; no clear D. The germline gives CDR1 MGHRA, CDR2 YSYEKL. Deletions cut 0 bases from V and 11 bases from J, with 16 bases between. There are 14 residues in the CDR3. Written as DNA, the CDR3 is TGCGCCAGCAGCCAAGATCATGGACGGGTGAAGTACACCTTC. This codes for CASSQDHGRVKYTF.

This chain links TRBV7-8 with TRBJ2-5; tentative D call: TRBD2 (7 bases). The length of the CDR3 is 14 residues. V gave up 5 bases and J gave up 3 bases, with 13 bases separating them. Germline assignment: CDR1 SGHVS and CDR2 FQNEAQ. CDR3 bases: TGTGCCAGCAGCGCAAGGGGGGGAGAAGAGACCCAGTACTTC. The encoded protein is CASSARGGEETQYF.

The chain recombines TRBV5-1 with TRBJ2-7; D is uncertain. The length of the CDR3 is 14 residues. Germline CDR1 SGHRS, CDR2 YFSETQ. The V and J ends lost 5 bases and 0 bases respectively, with 12 bases between them. CDR3 region: CASRRQTGSYEQYF. CDR3 nucleotides: TGCGCCAGCAGGAGGCAAACCGGCTCCTACGAGCAGTACTTC. Based on the CDR3 plus reference TRBV5-1 and TRBJ2-7, the full variable domain is KAGVTQTPRYLIKTRGQQVTLSCSPISGHRSVSWYQQTPGQGLQFLFEYFSETQRNKGNFPGRFSGRQFSNSRSEMNVSTLELGDSALYLCASRRQTGSYEQYFGPGTRLTVT.

There are many counts of this clone. The genes are TRBV18 and TRBJ1-4; tentatively, D is TRBD1 (5 bases). Germline loops: CDR1 KGHSH, CDR2 LQKENI. With 4 bases removed from V and 8 bases from J, the gap between germline ends came to 11 bases. CDR3 size: 13 residues. CDR3 in amino acids: CASSRGNTEKLFF. The CDR3 DNA sequence: TGTGCCAGCTCACGGGGGAATACGGAAAAACTGTTTTTT.

This clone occurred many times. V usage is TRBV5-4 and J usage is TRBJ2-2, with D hard to call. Trimming removed 3 bases at V and 6 bases at J, with 9 bases between. Germline V gene lookup returns CDR1 SGHNT and CDR2 YYREEE (reference sequence). CDR3 size: 13 residues. In DNA, the CDR3 is TGTGCCAGCAGCTCGGGTGTGGCCGGGGAGCTGTTTTTT. Amino acid sequence: CASSSGVAGELFF. The variable domain in full, completed from reference TRBV5-4 and TRBJ2-2, reads ETGVTQSPTHLIKTRGQQVTLRCSSQSGHNTVSWYQQALGQGPQFIFQYYREEENGRGNFPPRFSGLQFPNYSSELNVNALELDDSALYLCASSSGVAGELFFGEGSRLTVL.

This clone was picked up many times. The chain employs TRBV6-2 or TRBV6-3 and TRBJ2-4; 10 bases fit TRBD2. This CDR3 is 14 amino acids long. From germline, CDR1 is MNHEY and CDR2 SVGEGT. Trimming took 5 bases from V and 7 from J; bases not matched to a gene: 5. The CDR3 sequence is CASSLAGVSNIQYF. Written as DNA, the CDR3 is TGTGCCAGCAGTCTAGCGGGGGTCAGCAACATTCAGTACTTC.

This clone showed up many times. The chain recombines TRBV28 with TRBJ1-1; tentatively, D is TRBD1 (6 bases). Germline values: CDR1 MDHEN, CDR2 SYDVKM. CDR3 length: 15 amino acids. Trimming took off 3 bases at V and 5 bases at J, with 16 bases between the two ends. For the CDR3, the DNA is TGTGCCAGCAGTTTCCTTGGGGGCGCGGAAACTGAAGCTTTCTTT. Its translation: CASSFLGGAETEAFF.

This clone was seen more than once but under ten times. The chain carries TRBV6-1 and TRBJ1-5; TRBD1 aligns across 8 bases. CDR1 is MNHNS and CDR2 is SASEGT in the germline V gene. V shed 5 bases, J shed 4 bases, and the junction held 13 bases outside the gene matches. The CDR3 is 17 residues long. The CDR3 loop is CASSPLGQVTTNQPQHF. In DNA form, the CDR3 reads TGTGCCAGCAGTCCCCTGGGACAGGTAACAACAAATCAGCCCCAGCATTTT.

This clone was counted at least ten times. The rearrangement links TRBV11-3 to TRBJ2-5, with TRBD1 as a possible D gene (5 bases). Trimming shortened V by 4 bases and J by 4 bases, and 10 bases separated the two germline ends. The CDR3 contains 13 residues. Germline V gene sequence: CDR1 SGHNT, CDR2 YENEEA. The CDR3 DNA follows: TGTGCCAGCAGCTACAGGAGCCGAGAGACCCAGTACTTC. Amino acid sequence: CASSYRSRETQYF.

In the case of this clone: A much bigger clone sits one base away, suggesting this may be a read error. The chain links TRBV12-3 or TRBV12-4 to TRBJ2-3, with D tentatively TRBD2 (7 bases). The CDR3 totals 15 residues. CDR3: CSSSLVGGGTDTQYF. The CDR3 coding sequence is TGTTCCAGCAGTTTGGTGGGGGGGGGCACAGACACGCAGTATTTT.

This clone was observed many times. The J gene is TRBJ2-1, the V gene TRBV6-4; a possible D gene is TRBD2 (5 bases). The germline V gene has CDR1 MRHNA and CDR2 SNTAGT. The CDR3 has 13 amino acids. Deletions cut 2 bases from V and 4 bases from J, with 6 bases between. The chain's CDR3 is CASSDGEYNEQFF. The CDR3 coding sequence is TGTGCCAGCAGTGACGGGGAGTACAATGAGCAGTTCTTC.

In its sample, this clone was seen many times. The rearrangement links TRBV3-1 to TRBJ1-2, with 8 bases that match TRBD1. Trimming removed 0 bases from V and 2 bases from J; junction bases left unmatched: 8. Germline V gene data show CDR1 as LGHDT and CDR2 as YNNKEL (reference sequence). This CDR3 has 17 amino acids. The CDR3 bases are TGTGCCAGCAGCCAAGAATTAGGACAGGGATCGAACTATGGCTACACCTTC. Translating gives CASSQELGQGSNYGYTF.

This clone was detected ten times or more. This sequence joins TRBV18 and TRBJ1-1, with D possibly being TRBD1 (5 bases). This CDR3 region has 14 residues. CDR1 and CDR2 from the germline V gene are KGHSH and LQKENI. V dropped 3 bases and J dropped 1 base, with 9 bases sitting between them. The CDR3 region is CASSPQGQNTEAFF. CDR3 nucleotide sequence: TGTGCCAGCTCACCGCAGGGTCAGAACACTGAAGCTTTCTTT.

Ten or more counts support this clone. Different DNA sequences within this sample yield the same CDR3. J is TRBJ1-6 and V is TRBV20-1; 8 positions agree with TRBD1. Germline CDR1 is DFQATT and CDR2 is SNEGSKA (reference sequence). CDR3 length: 13 amino acids. With 4 bases clipped from V and 10 bases from J, the junction kept 6 bases outside the gene matches. The CDR3 sequence: CSAKGQGGSPLHF. The CDR3 region has the DNA TGCAGTGCTAAAGGACAGGGAGGGTCACCCCTCCACTTT.

The chain joins TRBV18 to TRBJ2-2; possibly TRBD1 for D (5 bases). Trimming pared 6 bases from V and 5 bases from J, leaving 13 bases between. From germline, CDR1 is KGHSH and CDR2 LQKENI. The CDR3 sequence is 14 residues long. CDR3 loop: CASSPGFETGELFF. In DNA form, the CDR3 reads TGTGCCAGCTCGCCAGGGTTTGAAACCGGGGAGCTGTTTTTT.

This clone was counted many times. The gene calls are TRBV5-6 and TRBJ2-7; TRBD1 aligns across 7 bases. CDR1 and CDR2 (germline): SGHDT, YYEEEE. CDR3 length equals 16 residues. After removal of 2 bases from V and 1 base from J, the junction contained 9 bases not matched to a gene. CDR3 coding DNA: TGTGCCAGCAGCTTTTCGTCCGGGACAGCTTCCTACGAGCAGTACTTC. Its protein product is CASSFSSGTASYEQYF.

This clone appeared many times. The chain recombines TRBV7-2 with TRBJ2-3; 10 bases align to TRBD1. Trimming took 5 bases from V and 3 from J; bases not matched to a gene: 5. The CDR3 extends over 15 amino acids. The germline V gene encodes CDR1 SGHTA and CDR2 FQGNSA. DNA of the CDR3: TGTGCCAGCAGCCAACGGACAGGGGGAACAGATACGCAGTATTTT. Its protein product is CASSQRTGGTDTQYF. Looking up the rest from reference TRBV7-2 and TRBJ2-3 gives the full variable domain: GAGVSQSPSNKVTEKGKDVELRCDPISGHTALYWYRQSLGQGLEFLIYFQGNSAPDKSGLPSDRFSAERTGGSVSTLTIQRTQQEDSAVYLCASSQRTGGTDTQYFGPGTRLTVL.

The table lists this clone with many counts. The chain employs TRBV7-9 and TRBJ2-3; possible D gene TRBD1, 5 bases. This CDR3 is built from 13 residues. V lost 1 base, J lost 9 bases, and 11 bases lay in between. Germline values: CDR1 SEHNR, CDR2 FQNEAQ (reference sequence). The CDR3 loop reads CASSLGGGVTQYF. The CDR3, as DNA: TGTGCCAGCAGCTTAGGGGGCGGCGTAACGCAGTATTTT.

This clone was detected ten times or more. The same CDR3 is also encoded by other DNA sequences in this sample. The J gene is TRBJ2-5, the V gene TRBV3-1, with TRBD2 identical over 12 bases. This CDR3 has 14 residues. Per the germline V gene, CDR1 is LGHDT and CDR2 is YNNKEL (reference sequence). Germline trimming cut 8 bases from V and 3 bases from J; bases unmatched to any gene: 4. The CDR3 nucleotides are TGTGCCAGCTCCCGACTAGCGGGAGAAGAGACCCAGTACTTC. Protein product: CASSRLAGEETQYF.

In this sample, this clone turned up many times. This rearrangement joins TRBV10-3 to TRBJ2-3; possible D gene TRBD1, 6 bases. CDR1 and CDR2 from the germline V gene are ENHRY and SYGVKD. The CDR3 has 13 amino acids. The V end lost 10 bases, the J end lost 6 bases, and 17 bases lay between the germline ends. In DNA form, the CDR3 reads TGTGCCACCCGACAGGTCCCCCAGGATACGCAGTATTTT. Translating gives CATRQVPQDTQYF.

The sample holds many counts of this clone. The rearrangement links TRBV20-1 to TRBJ2-2; TRBD1 matches at 7 bases. The CDR3 covers 15 residues. Germline lookup yields CDR1 DFQATT and CDR2 SNEGSKA (reference sequence). The V gene end was trimmed by 3 bases and the J gene end by 5 bases; junction bases not matched to a gene: 9. CDR3 sequence: CSARGTESDTGELFF. The CDR3 region has the DNA TGCAGTGCTAGGGGGACAGAAAGTGATACCGGGGAGCTGTTTTTT.

In this sample, this clone is medium-sized. V usage is TRBV20-1 and J usage is TRBJ2-7, with TRBD2 identical over 11 bases. This CDR3 is built from 15 residues. Trimming cost V 3 bases and J 2 bases; bases outside gene matches: 6. Germline V gene data show CDR1 as DFQATT and CDR2 as SNEGSKA (reference sequence). The CDR3 spells CSARALAGDTYEQYF. CDR3 nucleotide sequence: TGCAGTGCTAGGGCACTAGCGGGAGACACCTACGAGCAGTACTTC.

This clone has at least ten counts. This sequence joins TRBV6-1 and TRBJ1-2; 7 bases map to TRBD1. This CDR3 is built from 12 residues. The V segment lost 7 bases and the J segment 8 bases; nucleotides outside the gene matches: 7. Germline V gene sequence: CDR1 MNHNS, CDR2 SASEGT. The CDR3 coding sequence is TGTGCCAGCACCCGACAGGGAATGGGCTACACCTTC. It specifies CASTRQGMGYTF.

This chain uses TRBV27 with TRBJ1-6; D might be TRBD1 (5 bases). The CDR3 extends over 15 amino acids. Trimming shortened V by 7 bases and J by 8 bases, and 18 bases separated the two germline ends. In germline, CDR1 is MNHEY, CDR2 SMNVEV (reference sequence). The CDR3 loop is CASNYQGVKYSPLHF. Written as DNA, the CDR3 is TGTGCCAGCAATTATCAAGGGGTCAAGTATTCACCCCTCCACTTT.

Turning to this clone: Compared with germline, one end of the junction differs, possibly owing to a read error. As DNA, the CDR3 is TGTTCCAGCAGCTTAGAGGCGGGGGGCTCCTATAATGAGCAGTTCTTC. Translating gives CSSSLEAGGSYNEQFF. The chain combines TRBV11-2 with TRBJ2-1, with 8 bases fitting TRBD2. The CDR3 consists of 16 residues. Germline lookup yields CDR1 SGHAT and CDR2 FQNNGV. Full variable domain (outside the CDR3, taken from reference TRBV11-2 and TRBJ2-1): EAGVAQSPRYKIIEKRQSVAFWCNPISGHATLYWYQQILGQGPKLLIQFQNNGVVDDSQLPKDRFSAERLKGVDSTLKIQPAKLEDSAVYLCSSSLEAGGSYNEQFFGPGTRLTVL.

This clone was seen many times. The V call is TRBV20-1, the J call TRBJ1-2; D might be TRBD1 (5 bases). This CDR3 spans 13 amino acids. V lost 0 bases and J 6 bases, leaving 11 bases between the germline ends. CDR1 and CDR2 from the germline V gene are DFQATT and SNEGSKA (reference sequence). CDR3 residues: CSARDQAGNGYTF. For the CDR3, the DNA is TGCAGTGCTAGAGATCAGGCAGGGAATGGCTACACCTTC.